This T cell receptor (beta chain) stems from a study of shared clonotypes between healthy human individuals. Selected positively for CCR7 and CD45RO-negative, naive CD8 cells excluded terminally differentiated effector memory CD45RA+ cells. The assay was immunoSEQ multiplex PCR, and TCRdb's table has in-frame clones only and misses some. Here the sample spans about 2.2 million clones, just under 95% being singletons. V lost 1 base and J 1 base, leaving 7 bases between the germline ends. Looked up from germline, CDR1 is SGHAT and CDR2 is FQNNGV. The CDR3 sequence is 14 residues long. The source material was naive CD8+ T cells from PBMCs. The chain combines TRBV11-2 with TRBJ1-1, with D possibly TRBD1 on 5 matching bases. This clonotype was sampled from a man aged 18 to 35 in good health. Some clones in this sample may be carry-over from other donors' samples. Here the CDR3 reads CASSLAGRNTEAFF. The CDR3 DNA sequence: TGTGCCAGCAGCTTAGCAGGGAGGAACACTGAAGCTTTCTTT.